This entry describes one TCR beta chain. Its specificity is unknown. No cell sorting was done before RNA was extracted from the tissue. The normal lung tissue was taken more than 3 cm from the tumor edge. Chemotherapy-naive patients with new lung cancer underwent thoracic surgery in China, August–late 2014. TCRbeta libraries were built with three rounds of nested PCR, modified from ARM-PCR. TCRdb re-analysed the multiplex PCR reads in MiXCR, keeping a single row per CDR3 protein. The table includes tens of thousands of distinct CDR3 sequences, around two thirds detected once. This sample is drawn from a study of tumor and adjacent non-tumor tissue in lung cancer. Whole-study context: Histology: 11 to 13 adenocarcinoma, a couple of squamous cell carcinoma, 1 small cell lung cancer. The study, taken as a whole, reports: In normal lung, the top 100 clones were significantly more dominant than in tumor. Tumor tissue had significantly higher TCR diversity than normal lung.

The V gene end was trimmed by 9 bases and the J gene end by 6 bases; junction bases not matched to a gene: 12. In germline, CDR1 is MNHEY, CDR2 SVGEGT. This CDR3 spans 14 amino acids. This TCR was recovered from a woman aged 50 to 60 with non-small cell lung cancer. The chain links TRBV6-2 or TRBV6-3 to TRBJ2-7; 9 positions agree with TRBD2. The specimen sequenced was distant non-tumor lung tissue. The CDR3 loop reads CARSPLAGVREQYF. The CDR3 region has the DNA TGTGCCAGAAGCCCACTAGCGGGTGTACGCGAGCAGTACTTC.